The T cell receptor beta chain under discussion was sequenced for a study of T cells after yellow fever vaccination. Study findings and constraints: Although the secondary response was weaker, it peaked faster, at day 5 versus 15. Contamination of FACS-sorted repertoires by abundant clonotypes from the bulk population could occur.

The J segment lost 0 bases and the V segment lost 0 bases, leaving 9 bases of the junction unmatched. CDR3 size: 18 residues. The germline CDR1 and CDR2 sequences are MNHEY and SVGAGI. TCRdb fed the 5' RACE reads into MiXCR, producing one record per CDR3 protein. The sample gives more than 350,000 distinct CDR3 sequences, roughly 11% of which show up once; 15% to 20% is in the top ten. This clonotype has a count of ten or more. The antigen is not known. The chain joins TRBV6-5 to TRBJ1-1, with 8 bases lining up with TRBD1. The clonotype originates from a man younger than 35 who received the YFV17D yellow fever vaccine. The material sequenced was PBMCs, taken on the day of the first yellow fever vaccination. The DNA of the CDR3 is TGTGCCAGCAGTTACTCCCCGGACAGGGCGAATTTGAACACTGAAGCTTTCTTT. It specifies CASSYSPDRANLNTEAFF.